This T cell receptor beta chain stems from a study of monozygotic twins with inflammatory bowel disease. Study findings and constraints: Among IBD patients, fewer clonotypes were shared with others than among healthy twins, especially with disease activity.

The CDR3 consists of 13 residues. Germline V gene sequence: CDR1 LGHDT, CDR2 YNNKEL (reference sequence). A remark on this clonotype: Its antigen is still unknown.

One entry per CDR3 protein, without DNA, is what TCRdb gives after re-calling the 5' RACE reads. Its listing shows roughly 320,000 distinct CDR3 sequences. The chain carries TRBV3-1 and TRBJ1-1; TCRdb proposes TRBD1, but this gene call is untestable without DNA. The sequence derives from a human donor with ulcerative colitis or Crohn's disease, or a healthy co-twin of an affected twin (not recorded which). The sequenced sample was blood. The CDR3 region is CASSQARTAEAFF. The full variable domain, with the rest looked up from reference TRBV3-1 and TRBJ1-1, is DTAVSQTPKYLVTQMGNDKSIKCEQNLGHDTMYWYKQDSKKFLKIMFSYNNKELIINETVPNRFSPKSPDKAHLNLHINSLELGDSAVYFCASSQARTAEAFFGQGTRLTVV.